This TCR beta chain emerged from a study of identical twins. Overall study results and limits: Insertions were reduced in abundant cord blood beta clonotypes but not in memory repertoires. Invariant MAIT and iNKT cells may have partly biased zero-insertion analyses. The models gave estimates that fell short of the out-of-frame TCR alpha sharing seen in monozygotic twins.

Template switching introduced a universal primer site, and the cDNA bore unique molecular identifiers. TCRdb re-analysed the 5' RACE reads in MiXCR, keeping a single row per CDR3 protein. The sample lists some 1,600,000 distinct CDR3 sequences; about 32% were seen once. As to this clonotype: Its matching antigen is unknown.

The germline V gene has CDR1 SGHAT and CDR2 FQNNGV. V was cut by 4 bases and J by 5 bases, with 14 bases left in between. The CDR3 has 14 amino acids. Sequenced sample: cord blood. This chain connects TRBV11-2 to TRBJ2-5; no clear D. The clonotype originates from a newborn girl in good health. The CDR3 region is CASSSYTSGETQYF. The CDR3 DNA reads TGTGCCAGCAGCTCCTATACAAGTGGGGAGACCCAGTACTTC.